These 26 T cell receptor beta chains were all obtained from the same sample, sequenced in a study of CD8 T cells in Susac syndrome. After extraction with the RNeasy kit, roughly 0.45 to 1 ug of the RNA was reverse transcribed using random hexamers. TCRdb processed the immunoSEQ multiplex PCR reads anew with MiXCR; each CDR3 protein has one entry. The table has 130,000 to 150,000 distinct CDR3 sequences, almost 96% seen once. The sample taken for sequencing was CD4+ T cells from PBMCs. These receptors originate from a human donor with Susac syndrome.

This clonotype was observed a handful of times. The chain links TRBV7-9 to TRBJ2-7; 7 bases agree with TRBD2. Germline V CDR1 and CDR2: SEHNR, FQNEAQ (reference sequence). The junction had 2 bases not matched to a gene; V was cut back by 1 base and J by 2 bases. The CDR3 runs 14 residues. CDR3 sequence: CASSLDAGAYEQYF. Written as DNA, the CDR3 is TGTGCCAGCAGCTTAGATGCGGGAGCCTACGAGCAGTACTTC.

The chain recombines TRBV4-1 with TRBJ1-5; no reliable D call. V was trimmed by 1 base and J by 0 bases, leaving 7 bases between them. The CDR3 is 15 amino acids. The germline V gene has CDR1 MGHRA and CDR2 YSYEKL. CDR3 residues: CASSQAHYSNQPQHF. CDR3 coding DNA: TGCGCCAGCAGCCAAGCTCACTATAGCAATCAGCCCCAGCATTTT.

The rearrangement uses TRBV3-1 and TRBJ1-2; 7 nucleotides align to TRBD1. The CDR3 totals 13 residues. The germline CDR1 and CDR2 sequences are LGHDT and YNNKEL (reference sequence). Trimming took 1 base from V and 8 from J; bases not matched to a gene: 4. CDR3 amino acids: CASSQVQGGGYTF. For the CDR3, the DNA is TGTGCCAGCAGCCAAGTTCAGGGGGGAGGCTACACCTTC. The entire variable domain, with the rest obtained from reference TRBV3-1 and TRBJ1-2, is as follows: DTAVSQTPKYLVTQMGNDKSIKCEQNLGHDTMYWYKQDSKKFLKIMFSYNNKELIINETVPNRFSPKSPDKAHLNLHINSLELGDSAVYFCASSQVQGGGYTFGSGTRLTVV.

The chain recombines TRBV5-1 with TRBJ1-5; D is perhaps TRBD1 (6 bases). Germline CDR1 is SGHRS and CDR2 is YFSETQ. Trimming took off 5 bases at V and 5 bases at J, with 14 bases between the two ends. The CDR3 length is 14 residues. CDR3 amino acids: CASRPGTTDQPQHF. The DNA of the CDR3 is TGCGCCAGCAGACCCGGGACAACGGATCAGCCCCAGCATTTT.

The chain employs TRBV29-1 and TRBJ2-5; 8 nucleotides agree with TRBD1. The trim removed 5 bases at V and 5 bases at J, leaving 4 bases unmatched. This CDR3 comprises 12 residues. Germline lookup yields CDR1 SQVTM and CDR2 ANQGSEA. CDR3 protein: CSVRQGLETQYF. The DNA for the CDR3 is TGCAGCGTTAGACAGGGGTTGGAGACCCAGTACTTC.

The CDR3 DNA is TGTGCCAGCAGCTTAGCGGGGAGCTATGGCTACACCTTC. It encodes CASSLAGSYGYTF. The V call is TRBV7-2, the J call TRBJ1-2; D remains ambiguous. Germline V gene data show CDR1 as SGHTA and CDR2 as FQGNSA. V was pared by 0 bases and J by 4 bases, with 6 bases between. The CDR3 loop spans 13 amino acids.

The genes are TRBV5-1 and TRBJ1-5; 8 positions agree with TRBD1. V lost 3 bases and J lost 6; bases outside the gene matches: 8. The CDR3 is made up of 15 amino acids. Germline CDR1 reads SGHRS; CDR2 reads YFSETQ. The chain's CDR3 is CASSSGTGTAQPQHF. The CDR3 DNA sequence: TGCGCCAGCAGCTCCGGGACAGGTACGGCTCAGCCCCAGCATTTT.

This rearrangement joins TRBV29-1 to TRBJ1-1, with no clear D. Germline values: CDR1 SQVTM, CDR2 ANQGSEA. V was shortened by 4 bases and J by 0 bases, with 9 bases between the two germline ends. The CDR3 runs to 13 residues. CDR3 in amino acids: CSVATTMNTEAFF. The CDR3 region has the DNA TGCAGCGTTGCTACTACTATGAACACTGAAGCTTTCTTT.

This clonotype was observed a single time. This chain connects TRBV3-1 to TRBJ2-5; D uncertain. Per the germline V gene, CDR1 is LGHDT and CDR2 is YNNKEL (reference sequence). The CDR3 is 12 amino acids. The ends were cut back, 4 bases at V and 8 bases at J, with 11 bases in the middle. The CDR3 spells CASSPRMDTQYF. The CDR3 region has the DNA TGTGCCAGCAGCCCACGTATGGATACCCAGTACTTC.

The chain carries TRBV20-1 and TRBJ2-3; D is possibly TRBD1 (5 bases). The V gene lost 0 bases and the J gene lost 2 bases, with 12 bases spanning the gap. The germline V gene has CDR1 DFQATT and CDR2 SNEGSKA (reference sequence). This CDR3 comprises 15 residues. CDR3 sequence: CSARDLPGITDTQYF. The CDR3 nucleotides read TGCAGTGCTAGAGATCTCCCAGGGATCACAGATACGCAGTATTTT.

The CDR3 protein is CSARPNTGELFF. In DNA form, the CDR3 reads TGCAGTGCTAGACCGAACACCGGGGAGCTGTTTTTT. This chain links TRBV20-1 with TRBJ2-2; D ambiguous. The CDR3 length is 12 residues. CDR1 is DFQATT and CDR2 is SNEGSKA in the germline V gene (reference sequence). V was pared by 2 bases and J by 0 bases, with 1 base between.

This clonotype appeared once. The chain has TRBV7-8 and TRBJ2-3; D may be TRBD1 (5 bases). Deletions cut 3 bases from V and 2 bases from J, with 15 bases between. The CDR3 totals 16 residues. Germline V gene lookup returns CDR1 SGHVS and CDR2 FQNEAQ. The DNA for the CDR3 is TGTGCCAGCAGCTTCATGGGGCAGGTTGACACAGATACGCAGTATTTT. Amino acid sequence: CASSFMGQVDTDTQYF.

CDR3 sequence (DNA): TGTGCCAGCAGTTCTTCAGGACTAGCGGGGGGGGAGACCCAGTACTTC. Translation: CASSSSGLAGGETQYF. V gene TRBV28 combines with J gene TRBJ2-5, with 15 bases aligning to TRBD2. With V trimmed by 4 bases and J by 5 bases, 5 bases remained unmatched. Germline values: CDR1 MDHEN, CDR2 SYDVKM. The CDR3 is 16 residues long.

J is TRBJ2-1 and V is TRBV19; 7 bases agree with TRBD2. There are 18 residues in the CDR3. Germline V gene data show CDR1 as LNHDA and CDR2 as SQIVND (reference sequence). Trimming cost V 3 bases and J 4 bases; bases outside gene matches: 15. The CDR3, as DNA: TGTGCCAGTAGTATGCATCGTCGCGGGAGAAGGACTTACAATGAGCAGTTCTTC. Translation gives CASSMHRRGRRTYNEQFF. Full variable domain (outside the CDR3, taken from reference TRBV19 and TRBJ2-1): DGGITQSPKYLFRKEGQNVTLSCEQNLNHDAMYWYRQDPGQGLRLIYYSQIVNDFQKGDIAEGYSVSREKKESFPLTVTSAQKNPTAFYLCASSMHRRGRRTYNEQFFGPGTRLTVL.

The CDR3 is CASSPWTADTQYF. As DNA, the CDR3 is TGTGCCAGCAGTCCATGGACAGCAGATACGCAGTATTTT. The chain links TRBV12-3 or TRBV12-4 to TRBJ2-3, with D possibly TRBD1 on 6 matching bases. Trimming cost V 5 bases and J 4 bases, with 10 bases left between them. The CDR3 consists of 13 residues.

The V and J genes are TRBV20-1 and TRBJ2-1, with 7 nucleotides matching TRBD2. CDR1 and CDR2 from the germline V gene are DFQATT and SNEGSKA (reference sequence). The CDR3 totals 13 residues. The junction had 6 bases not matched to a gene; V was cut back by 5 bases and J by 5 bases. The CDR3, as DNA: TGCAGTGCTTTCGGGACTACACACAATGAGCAGTTCTTC. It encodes CSAFGTTHNEQFF.

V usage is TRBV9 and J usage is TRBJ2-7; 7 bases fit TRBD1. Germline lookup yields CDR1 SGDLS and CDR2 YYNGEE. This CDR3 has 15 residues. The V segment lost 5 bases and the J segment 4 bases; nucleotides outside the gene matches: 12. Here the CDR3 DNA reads TGTGCCAGCAGTCGACAGGGCACCTATCGATACGAGCAGTACTTC. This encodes CASSRQGTYRYEQYF. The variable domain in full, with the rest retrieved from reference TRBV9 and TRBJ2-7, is DSGVTQTPKHLITATGQRVTLRCSPRSGDLSVYWYQQSLDQGLQFLIQYYNGEERAKGNILERFSAQQFPDLHSELNLSSLELGDSALYFCASSRQGTYRYEQYFGPGTRLTVT.

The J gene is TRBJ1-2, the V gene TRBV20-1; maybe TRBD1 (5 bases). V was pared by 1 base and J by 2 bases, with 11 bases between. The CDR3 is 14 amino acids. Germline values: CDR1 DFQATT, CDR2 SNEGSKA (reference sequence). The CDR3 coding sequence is TGCAGTGCTAGAGCCCCTAGGGACAACTATGGCTACACCTTC. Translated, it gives CSARAPRDNYGYTF.

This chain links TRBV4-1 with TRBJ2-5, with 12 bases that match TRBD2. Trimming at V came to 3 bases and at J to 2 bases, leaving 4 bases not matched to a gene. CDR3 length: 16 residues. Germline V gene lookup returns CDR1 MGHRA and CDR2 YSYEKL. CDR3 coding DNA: TGCGCCAGCAGCCAGAGGACTAGCGGGGAACAAGAGACCCAGTACTTC. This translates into CASSQRTSGEQETQYF.

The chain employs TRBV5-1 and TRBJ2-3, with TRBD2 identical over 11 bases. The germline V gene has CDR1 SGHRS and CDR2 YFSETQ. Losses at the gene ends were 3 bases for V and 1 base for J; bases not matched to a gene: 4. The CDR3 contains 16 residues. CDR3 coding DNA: TGCGCCAGCAGCTCACTAGCGGGGGCCCGCACAGATACGCAGTATTTT. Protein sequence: CASSSLAGARTDTQYF. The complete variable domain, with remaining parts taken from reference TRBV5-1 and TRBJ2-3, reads KAGVTQTPRYLIKTRGQQVTLSCSPISGHRSVSWYQQTPGQGLQFLFEYFSETQRNKGNFPGRFSGRQFSNSRSEMNVSTLELGDSALYLCASSSLAGARTDTQYFGPGTRLTVL.

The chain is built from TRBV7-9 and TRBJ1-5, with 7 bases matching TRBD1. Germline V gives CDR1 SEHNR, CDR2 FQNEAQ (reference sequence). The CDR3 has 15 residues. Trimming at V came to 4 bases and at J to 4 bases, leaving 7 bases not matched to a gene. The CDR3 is CASSYTGEGNQPQHF. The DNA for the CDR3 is TGTGCCAGCAGCTACACAGGGGAGGGGAATCAGCCCCAGCATTTT.

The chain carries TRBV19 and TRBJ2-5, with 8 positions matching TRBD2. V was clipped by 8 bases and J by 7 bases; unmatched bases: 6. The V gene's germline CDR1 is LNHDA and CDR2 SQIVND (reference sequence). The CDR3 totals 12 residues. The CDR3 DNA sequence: TGTGCCAGTCAACAGGGACTAGGGACCCAGTACTTC. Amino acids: CASQQGLGTQYF.

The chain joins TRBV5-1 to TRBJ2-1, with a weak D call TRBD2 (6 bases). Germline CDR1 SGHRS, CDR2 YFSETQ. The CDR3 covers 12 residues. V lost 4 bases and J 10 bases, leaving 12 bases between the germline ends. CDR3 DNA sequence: TGCGCCAGCAGCGAGGGACTCCGCGAGCAGTTCTTC. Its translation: CASSEGLREQFF.

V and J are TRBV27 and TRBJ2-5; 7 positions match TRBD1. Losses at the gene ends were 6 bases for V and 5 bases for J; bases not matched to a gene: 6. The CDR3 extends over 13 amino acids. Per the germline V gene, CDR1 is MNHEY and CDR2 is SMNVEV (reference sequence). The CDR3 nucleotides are TGTGCCAGCAGGGTGACAGGGCGGGAGACCCAGTACTTC. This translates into CASRVTGRETQYF.

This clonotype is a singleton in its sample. The CDR3, as DNA: TGCGCCAGCAGCCCGGACAGGCACTTCCAAGAGACCCAGTACTTC. Its protein is CASSPDRHFQETQYF. This chain connects TRBV5-1 to TRBJ2-5; 7 positions match TRBD1. The germline V gene has CDR1 SGHRS and CDR2 YFSETQ. Trimming at V came to 4 bases and at J to 1 base, leaving 7 bases not matched to a gene. The CDR3 runs 15 residues.

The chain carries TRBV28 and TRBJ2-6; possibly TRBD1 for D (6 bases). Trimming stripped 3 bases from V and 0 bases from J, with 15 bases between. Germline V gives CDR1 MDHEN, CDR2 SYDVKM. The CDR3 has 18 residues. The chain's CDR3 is CASSLTPQGLSGANVLTF. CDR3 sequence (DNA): TGTGCCAGCAGTTTGACACCCCAGGGGCTCTCTGGGGCCAACGTCCTGACTTTC.